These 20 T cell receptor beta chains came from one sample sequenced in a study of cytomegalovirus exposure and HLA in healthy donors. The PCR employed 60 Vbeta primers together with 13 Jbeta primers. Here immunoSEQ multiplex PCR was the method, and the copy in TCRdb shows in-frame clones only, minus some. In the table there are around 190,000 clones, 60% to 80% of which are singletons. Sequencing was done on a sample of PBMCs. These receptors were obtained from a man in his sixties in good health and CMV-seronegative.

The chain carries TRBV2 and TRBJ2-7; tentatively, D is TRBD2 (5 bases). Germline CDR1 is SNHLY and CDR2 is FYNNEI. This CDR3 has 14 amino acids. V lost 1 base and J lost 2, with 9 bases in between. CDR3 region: CASSEDRGTYEQYF. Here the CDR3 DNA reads TGTGCCAGCAGTGAAGATCGGGGAACCTACGAGCAGTACTTC. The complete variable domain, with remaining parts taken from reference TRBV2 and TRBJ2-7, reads EPEVTQTPSHQVTQMGQEVILRCVPISNHLYFYWYRQILGQKVEFLVSFYNNEISEKSEIFDDQFSVERPDGSNFTLKIRSTKLEDSAMYFCASSEDRGTYEQYFGPGTRLTVT.

CDR3 in amino acids: CASGRDRGEAFF. In DNA, the CDR3 is TGTGCTAGTGGTCGGGACAGGGGAGAAGCTTTCTTT. The genes are TRBV12-5 and TRBJ1-1; 10 nucleotides match TRBD1. CDR3 length: 12 residues. Germline CDR1 is LGHNT and CDR2 is FRNRAP. V shed 5 bases, J shed 8 bases, and the junction held 2 bases outside the gene matches.

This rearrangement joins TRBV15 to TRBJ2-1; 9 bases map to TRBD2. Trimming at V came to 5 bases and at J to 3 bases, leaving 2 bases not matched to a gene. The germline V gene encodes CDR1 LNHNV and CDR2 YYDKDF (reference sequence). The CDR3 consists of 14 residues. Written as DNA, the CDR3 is TGTGCCACCAGCCCTAGCGGGAACTACAATGAGCAGTTCTTC. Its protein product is CATSPSGNYNEQFF.

The CDR3 region has the DNA TGTGCCAGCAGCACCTACCTAGGGCGGGCCGAGCAGTTCTTC. Protein sequence: CASSTYLGRAEQFF. The rearrangement links TRBV27 to TRBJ2-1, with D possibly TRBD2 on 5 matching bases. The germline V gene encodes CDR1 MNHEY and CDR2 SMNVEV (reference sequence). Deletions cut 6 bases from V and 10 bases from J, with 19 bases between. The CDR3 extends over 14 amino acids.

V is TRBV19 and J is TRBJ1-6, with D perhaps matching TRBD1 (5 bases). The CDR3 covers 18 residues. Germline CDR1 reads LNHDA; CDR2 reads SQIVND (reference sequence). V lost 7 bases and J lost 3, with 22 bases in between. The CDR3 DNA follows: TGTGCCAGTATAGACGGGGGAGGGAGGGTCCTCTATAATTCACCCCTCCACTTT. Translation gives CASIDGGGRVLYNSPLHF.

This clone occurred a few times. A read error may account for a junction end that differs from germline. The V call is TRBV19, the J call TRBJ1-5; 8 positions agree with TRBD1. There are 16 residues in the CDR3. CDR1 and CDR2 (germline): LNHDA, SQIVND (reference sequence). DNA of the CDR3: TGTGCCAGTAACACGGACAGGGAACTTAGCAATCAGCCCCAGAATTTT. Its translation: CASNTDRELSNQPQNF.

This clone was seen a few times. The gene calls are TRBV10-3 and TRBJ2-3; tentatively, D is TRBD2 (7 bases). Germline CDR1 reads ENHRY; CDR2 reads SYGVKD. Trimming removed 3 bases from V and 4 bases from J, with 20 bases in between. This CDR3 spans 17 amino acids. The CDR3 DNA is TGTGCCATCAGTGATAGGGGGAGGGGTCGGGGCCCAGATACGCAGTATTTT. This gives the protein CAISDRGRGRGPDTQYF.

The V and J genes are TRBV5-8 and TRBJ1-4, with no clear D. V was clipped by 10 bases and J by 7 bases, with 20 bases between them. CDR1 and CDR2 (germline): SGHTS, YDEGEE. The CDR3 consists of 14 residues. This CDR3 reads CAGTTTGKAEKLFF. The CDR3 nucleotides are TGTGCCGGCACCACGACCGGGAAAGCTGAAAAACTGTTTTTT.

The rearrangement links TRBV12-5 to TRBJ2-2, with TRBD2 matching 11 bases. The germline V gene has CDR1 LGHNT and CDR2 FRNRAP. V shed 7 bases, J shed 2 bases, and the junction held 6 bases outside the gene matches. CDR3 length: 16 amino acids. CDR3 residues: CASAFLAGGNTGELFF. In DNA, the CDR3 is TGTGCTAGTGCTTTTCTAGCGGGGGGAAACACCGGGGAGCTGTTTTTT.

The CDR3 reads CASSSGTSGNTIYF. CDR3 in DNA: TGCGCCAGCAGCTCCGGGACATCTGGAAACACCATATATTTT. The V and J genes are TRBV5-1 and TRBJ1-3, with D perhaps TRBD1 (6 bases). The CDR3 has 14 residues. Germline CDR1 and CDR2: SGHRS and YFSETQ. The ends were cut back, 3 bases at V and 1 base at J, with 8 bases in the middle.

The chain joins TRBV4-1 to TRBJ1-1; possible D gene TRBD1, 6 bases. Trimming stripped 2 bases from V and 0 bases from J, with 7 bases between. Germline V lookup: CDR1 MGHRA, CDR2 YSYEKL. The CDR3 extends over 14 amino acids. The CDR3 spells CASSQRGLNTEAFF. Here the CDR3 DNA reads TGCGCCAGCAGCCAAAGGGGGTTGAACACTGAAGCTTTCTTT.

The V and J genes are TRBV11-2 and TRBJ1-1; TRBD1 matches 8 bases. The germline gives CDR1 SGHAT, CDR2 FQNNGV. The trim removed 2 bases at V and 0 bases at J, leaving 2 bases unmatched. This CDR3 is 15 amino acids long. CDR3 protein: CASSLRDRLNTEAFF. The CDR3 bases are TGTGCCAGCAGCTTAAGGGACAGGCTGAACACTGAAGCTTTCTTT.

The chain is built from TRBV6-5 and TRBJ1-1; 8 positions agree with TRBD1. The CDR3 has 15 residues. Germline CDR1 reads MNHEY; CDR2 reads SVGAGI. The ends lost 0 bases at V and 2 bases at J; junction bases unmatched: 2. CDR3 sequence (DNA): TGTGCCAGCAGTTACTCGACAGGGGCTAACACTGAAGCTTTCTTT. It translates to CASSYSTGANTEAFF.

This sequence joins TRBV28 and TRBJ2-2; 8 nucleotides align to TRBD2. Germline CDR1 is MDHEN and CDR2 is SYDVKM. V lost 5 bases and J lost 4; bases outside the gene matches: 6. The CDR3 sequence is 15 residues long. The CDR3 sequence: CASSPGGGSTGELFF. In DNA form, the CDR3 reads TGTGCCAGCAGTCCCGGGGGGGGGAGCACCGGGGAGCTGTTTTTT.

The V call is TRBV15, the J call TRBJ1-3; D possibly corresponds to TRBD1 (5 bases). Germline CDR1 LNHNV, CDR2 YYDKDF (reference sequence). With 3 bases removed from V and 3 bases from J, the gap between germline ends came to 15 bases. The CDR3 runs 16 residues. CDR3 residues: CATSSPGTQIGNTIYF. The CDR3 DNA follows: TGTGCCACCAGCAGCCCAGGGACTCAAATTGGAAACACCATATATTTT.

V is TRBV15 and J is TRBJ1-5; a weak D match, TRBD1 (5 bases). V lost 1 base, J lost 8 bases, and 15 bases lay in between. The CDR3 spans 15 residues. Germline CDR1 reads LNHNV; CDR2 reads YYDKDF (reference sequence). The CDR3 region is CATSRATGGIEPQHF. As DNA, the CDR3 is TGTGCCACCAGCAGAGCAACGGGGGGGATCGAGCCCCAGCATTTT.

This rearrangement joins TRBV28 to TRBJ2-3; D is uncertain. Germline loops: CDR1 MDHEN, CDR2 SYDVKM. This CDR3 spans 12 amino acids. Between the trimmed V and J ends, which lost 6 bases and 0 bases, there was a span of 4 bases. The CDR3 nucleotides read TGTGCCAGCAGCACTAGCACAGATACGCAGTATTTT. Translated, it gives CASSTSTDTQYF.

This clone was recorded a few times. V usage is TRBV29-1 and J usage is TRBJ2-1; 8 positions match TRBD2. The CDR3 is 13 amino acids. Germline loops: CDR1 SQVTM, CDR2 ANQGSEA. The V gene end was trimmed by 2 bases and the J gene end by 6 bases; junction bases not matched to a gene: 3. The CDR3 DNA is TGCAGCGTTGAACCCAGCGGGGGCAATGAGCAGTTCTTC. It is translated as CSVEPSGGNEQFF.

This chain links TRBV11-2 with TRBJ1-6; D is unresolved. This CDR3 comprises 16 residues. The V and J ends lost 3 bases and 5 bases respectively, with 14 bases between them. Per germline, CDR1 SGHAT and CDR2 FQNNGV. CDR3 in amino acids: CASSFGLGQNNSPLHF. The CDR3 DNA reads TGTGCCAGCAGCTTCGGCTTGGGCCAAAATAATTCACCCCTCCACTTT.

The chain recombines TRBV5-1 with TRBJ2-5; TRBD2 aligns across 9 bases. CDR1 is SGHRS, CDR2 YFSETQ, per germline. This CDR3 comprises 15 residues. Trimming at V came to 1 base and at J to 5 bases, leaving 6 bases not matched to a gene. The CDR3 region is CASSLLAAGGETQYF. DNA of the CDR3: TGCGCCAGCAGCTTGCTAGCGGCGGGGGGGGAGACCCAGTACTTC.